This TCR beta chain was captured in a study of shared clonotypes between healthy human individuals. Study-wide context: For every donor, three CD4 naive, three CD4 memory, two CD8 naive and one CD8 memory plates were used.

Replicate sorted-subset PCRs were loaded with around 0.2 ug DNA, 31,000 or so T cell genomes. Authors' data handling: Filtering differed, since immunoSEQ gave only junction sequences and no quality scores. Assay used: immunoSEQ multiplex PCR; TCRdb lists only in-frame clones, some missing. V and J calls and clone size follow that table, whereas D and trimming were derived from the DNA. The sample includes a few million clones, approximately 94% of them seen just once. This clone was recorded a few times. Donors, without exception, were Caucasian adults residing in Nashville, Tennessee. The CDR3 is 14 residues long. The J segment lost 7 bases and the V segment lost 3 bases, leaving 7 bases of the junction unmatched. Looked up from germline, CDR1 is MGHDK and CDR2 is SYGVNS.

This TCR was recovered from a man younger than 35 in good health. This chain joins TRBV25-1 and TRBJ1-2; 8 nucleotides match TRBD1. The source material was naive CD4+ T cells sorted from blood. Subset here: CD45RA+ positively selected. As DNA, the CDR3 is TGTGCCAGCAGTGACCTAGGACAGGGCGGTGGCTACACCTTC. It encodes CASSDLGQGGGYTF.